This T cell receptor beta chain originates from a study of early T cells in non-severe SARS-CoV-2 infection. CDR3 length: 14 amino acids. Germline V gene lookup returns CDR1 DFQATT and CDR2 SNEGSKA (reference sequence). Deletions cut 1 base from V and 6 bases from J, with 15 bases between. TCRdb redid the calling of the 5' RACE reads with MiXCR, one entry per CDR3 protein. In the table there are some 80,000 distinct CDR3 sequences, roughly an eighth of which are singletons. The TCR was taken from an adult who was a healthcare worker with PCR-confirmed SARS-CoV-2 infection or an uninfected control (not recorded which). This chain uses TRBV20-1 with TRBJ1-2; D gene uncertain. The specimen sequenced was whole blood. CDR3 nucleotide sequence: TGCAGTGCTAGAGCGCTTGGTTTCGGGGATGGCTACACCTTC. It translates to CSARALGFGDGYTF.